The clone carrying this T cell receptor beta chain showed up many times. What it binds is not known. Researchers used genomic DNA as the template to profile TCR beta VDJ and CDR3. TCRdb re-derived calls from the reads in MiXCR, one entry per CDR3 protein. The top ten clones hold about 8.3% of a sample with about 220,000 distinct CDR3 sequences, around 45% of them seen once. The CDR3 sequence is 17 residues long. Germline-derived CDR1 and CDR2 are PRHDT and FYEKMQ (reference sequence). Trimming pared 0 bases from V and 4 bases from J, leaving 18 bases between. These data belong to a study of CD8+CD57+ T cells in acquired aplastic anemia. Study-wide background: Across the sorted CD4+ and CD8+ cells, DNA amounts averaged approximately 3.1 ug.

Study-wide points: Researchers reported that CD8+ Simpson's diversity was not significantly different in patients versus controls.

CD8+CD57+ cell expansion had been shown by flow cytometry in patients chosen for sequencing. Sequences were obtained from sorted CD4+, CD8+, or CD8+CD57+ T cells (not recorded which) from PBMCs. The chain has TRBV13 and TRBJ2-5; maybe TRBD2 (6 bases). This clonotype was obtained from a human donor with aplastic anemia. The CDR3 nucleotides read TGTGCCAGCAGCTTAGGCCAAAGCGGGCGAGTCGTAGAGACCCAGTACTTC. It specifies CASSLGQSGRVVETQYF.